Listed here is a single T cell receptor (beta chain). Several immunoSEQ plates received, in even portions, the genomic DNA of each subset. The assay was immunoSEQ multiplex PCR, and TCRdb's table has in-frame clones only and misses some. The repertoire holds about 560,000 clones, with roughly four fifths as singletons. The data derive from a study of shared clonotypes between healthy human individuals. CDR3 size: 15 residues. CDR1 SNHLY and CDR2 FYNNEI come from the germline V gene. V dropped 6 bases and J dropped 0 bases, with 14 bases sitting between them. Sequencing input: PBMCs. The chain recombines TRBV2 with TRBJ1-1; D not resolved. The source of this sequence is a woman between 40 and 55 years old in good health. Some clones in this sample may be carry-over from other donors' samples. CDR3 residues: CASSADGSLNTEAFF. The CDR3 bases are TGTGCCAGCAGCGCAGACGGGAGCTTGAACACTGAAGCTTTCTTT.